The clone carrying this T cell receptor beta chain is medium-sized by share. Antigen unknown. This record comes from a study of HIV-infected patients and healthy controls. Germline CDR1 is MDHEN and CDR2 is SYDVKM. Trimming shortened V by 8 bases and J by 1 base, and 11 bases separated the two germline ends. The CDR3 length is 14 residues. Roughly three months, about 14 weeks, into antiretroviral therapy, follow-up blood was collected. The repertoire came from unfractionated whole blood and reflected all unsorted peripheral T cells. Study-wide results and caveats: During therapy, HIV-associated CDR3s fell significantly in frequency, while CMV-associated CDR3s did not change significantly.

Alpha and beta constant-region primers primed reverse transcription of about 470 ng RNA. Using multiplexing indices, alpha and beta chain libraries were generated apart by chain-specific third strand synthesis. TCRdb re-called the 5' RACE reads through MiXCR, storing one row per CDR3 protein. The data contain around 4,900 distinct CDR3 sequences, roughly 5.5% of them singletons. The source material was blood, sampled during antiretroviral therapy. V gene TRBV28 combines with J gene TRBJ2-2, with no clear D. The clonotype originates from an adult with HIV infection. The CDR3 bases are TGTGCCAGCCAAACACAATGGAACACCGGGGAGCTGTTTTTT. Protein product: CASQTQWNTGELFF. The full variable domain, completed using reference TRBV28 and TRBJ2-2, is DVKVTQSSRYLVKRTGEKVFLECVQDMDHENMFWYRQDPGLGLRLIYFSYDVKMKEKGDIPEGYSVSREKKERFSLILESASTNQTSMYLCASQTQWNTGELFFGEGSRLTVL.